This T cell receptor (beta chain) was found in a study of T cells in Graves' hyperthyroidism and ophthalmopathy. J gave up 9 bases and V 5 bases, and 9 bases lay outside the gene matches. The CDR3 loop spans 14 amino acids. CDR1 MDHEN and CDR2 SYDVKM come from the germline V gene. Authors of the study amplified TCR beta CDR3 regions from RNA transcripts. Researchers ran a first-round RT-PCR on the TCR CDR3 using the HTBI primer set. TCRdb re-derived calls from the multiplex PCR reads in MiXCR, one entry per CDR3 protein. The data show roughly 750,000 distinct CDR3 sequences, approximately 16% seen once.

The source of this sequence is a man aged 18 to 35 with Graves' hyperthyroidism. Sequenced input: blood. V is TRBV28 and J is TRBJ2-3, with 9 bases aligning to TRBD2. The CDR3 reads CASSHPGTSYTQYF. CDR3 bases: TGTGCCAGCAGTCATCCTGGGACTAGCTACACGCAGTATTTT.